This TCR beta chain derives from a study of cytomegalovirus exposure and HLA in healthy donors. As for this clone: Its cognate antigen is unknown.

PCR was performed using 60 Vbeta and 13 Jbeta primers. Assay: immunoSEQ multiplex PCR; the TCRdb copy retains only in-frame clones and omits some. The repertoire consists of roughly 100,000 clones, with more than 75% occurring once and the leading ten covering 10%. Study findings and constraints: A previous analysis found most TCR beta V segments productive roughly 87% or roughly 30% of the time. In all likelihood, a cluster of highly shared sequence variants was a sequencing artifact. Immune exposure information available was restricted to CMV serostatus.

CDR1 and CDR2 from the germline V gene are SGDLS and YYNGEE. This CDR3 spans 15 amino acids. V lost 0 bases to trimming and J lost 0 bases, with 10 bases between them. The sample comprised PBMCs. The chain is built from TRBV9 and TRBJ2-7; D perhaps matches TRBD1 (5 bases). The TCR was taken from a woman younger than 30 in good health and CMV-seropositive. CDR3 sequence: CASSVATGRSYEQYF. CDR3 in DNA: TGTGCCAGCAGCGTAGCCACAGGACGCTCCTACGAGCAGTACTTC.